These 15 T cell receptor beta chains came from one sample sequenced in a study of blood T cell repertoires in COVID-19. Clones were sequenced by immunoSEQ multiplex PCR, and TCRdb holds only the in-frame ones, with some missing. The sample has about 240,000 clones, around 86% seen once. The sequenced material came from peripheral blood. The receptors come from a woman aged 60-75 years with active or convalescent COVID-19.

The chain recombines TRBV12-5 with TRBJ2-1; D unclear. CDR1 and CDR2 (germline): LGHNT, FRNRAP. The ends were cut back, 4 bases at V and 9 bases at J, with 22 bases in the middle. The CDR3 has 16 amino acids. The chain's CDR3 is CASGSKSRLVLGEQFF. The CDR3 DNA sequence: TGTGCTAGTGGTTCAAAATCGCGTCTAGTGCTGGGTGAGCAGTTCTTC.

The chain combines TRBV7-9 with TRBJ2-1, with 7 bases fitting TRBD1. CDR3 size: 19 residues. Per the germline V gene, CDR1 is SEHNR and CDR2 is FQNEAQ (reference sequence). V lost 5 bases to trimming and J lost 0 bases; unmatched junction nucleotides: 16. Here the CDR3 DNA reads TGTGCCAGCAGCCCTTGGGTGGGGACAGCTTCCAGCTCCTACAATGAGCAGTTCTTC. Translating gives CASSPWVGTASSSYNEQFF.

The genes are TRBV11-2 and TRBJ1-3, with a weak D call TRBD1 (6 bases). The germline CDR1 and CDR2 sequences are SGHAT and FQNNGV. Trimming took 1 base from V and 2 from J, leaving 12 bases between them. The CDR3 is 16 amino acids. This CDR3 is CASSLGPTGPGNTIYF. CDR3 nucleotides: TGTGCCAGCAGCTTAGGCCCTACAGGGCCTGGAAACACCATATATTTT.

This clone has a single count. CDR3 protein: CSALGGGEGEKLFF. CDR3 nucleotides: TGCAGCGCCCTAGGCGGGGGAGAGGGTGAAAAACTGTTTTTT. The chain links TRBV29-1 to TRBJ1-4; a weak D match, TRBD1 (5 bases). Germline V gene lookup returns CDR1 SQVTM and CDR2 ANQGSEA. The CDR3 sequence is 14 residues long. V was shortened by 7 bases and J by 7 bases, with 19 bases between the two germline ends. The full variable domain, rest sourced from reference TRBV29-1 and TRBJ1-4, is SAVISQKPSRDICQRGTSLTIQCQVDSQVTMMFWYRQQPGQSLTLIATANQGSEATYESGFVIDKFPISRPNLTFSTLTVSNMSPEDSSIYLCSALGGGEGEKLFFGSGTQLSVL.

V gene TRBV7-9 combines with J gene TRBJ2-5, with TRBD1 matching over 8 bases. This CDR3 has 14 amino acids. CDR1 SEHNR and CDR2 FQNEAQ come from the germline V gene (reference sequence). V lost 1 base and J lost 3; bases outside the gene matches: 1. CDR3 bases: TGTGCCAGCAGCTTAGGACAGGGGAAAGAGACCCAGTACTTC. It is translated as CASSLGQGKETQYF. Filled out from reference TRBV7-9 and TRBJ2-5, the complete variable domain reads DTGVSQNPRHKITKRGQNVTFRCDPISEHNRLYWYRQTLGQGPEFLTYFQNEAQLEKSRLLSDRFSAERPKGSFSTLEIQRTEQGDSAMYLCASSLGQGKETQYFGPGTRLLVL.

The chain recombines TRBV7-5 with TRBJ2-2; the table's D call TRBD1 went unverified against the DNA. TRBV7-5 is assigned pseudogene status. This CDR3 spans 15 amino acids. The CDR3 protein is CARSLMGRHGGELFF. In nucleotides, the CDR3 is TGTGCCAGAAGCTTGATGGGGCGGCACGGCGGGGAGCTGTTTTTT.

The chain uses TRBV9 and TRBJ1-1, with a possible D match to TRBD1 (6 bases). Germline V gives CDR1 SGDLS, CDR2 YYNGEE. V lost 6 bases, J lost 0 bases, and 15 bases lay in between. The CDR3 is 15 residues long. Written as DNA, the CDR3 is TGTGCCAGCACAACAGGGTCGCTCCTGAACACTGAAGCTTTCTTT. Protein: CASTTGSLLNTEAFF.

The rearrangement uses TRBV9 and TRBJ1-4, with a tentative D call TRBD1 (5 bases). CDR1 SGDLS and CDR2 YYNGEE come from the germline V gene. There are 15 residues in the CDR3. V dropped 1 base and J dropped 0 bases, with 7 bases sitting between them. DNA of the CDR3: TGTGCCAGCAGCGTACAAGGGGCAACTAATGAAAAACTGTTTTTT. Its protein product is CASSVQGATNEKLFF.

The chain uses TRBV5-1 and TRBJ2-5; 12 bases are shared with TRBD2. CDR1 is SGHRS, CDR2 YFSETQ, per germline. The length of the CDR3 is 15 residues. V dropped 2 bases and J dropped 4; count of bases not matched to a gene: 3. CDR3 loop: CASSLLAGGGETQYF. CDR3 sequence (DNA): TGCGCCAGCAGCTTACTAGCGGGGGGTGGAGAGACCCAGTACTTC.

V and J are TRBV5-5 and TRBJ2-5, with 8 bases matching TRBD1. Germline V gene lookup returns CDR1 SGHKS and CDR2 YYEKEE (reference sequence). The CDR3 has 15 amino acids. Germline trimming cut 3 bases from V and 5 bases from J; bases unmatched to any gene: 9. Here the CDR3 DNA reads TGTGCCAGCAGCTATGACAGGGGTGGGTTGGAGACCCAGTACTTC. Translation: CASSYDRGGLETQYF.

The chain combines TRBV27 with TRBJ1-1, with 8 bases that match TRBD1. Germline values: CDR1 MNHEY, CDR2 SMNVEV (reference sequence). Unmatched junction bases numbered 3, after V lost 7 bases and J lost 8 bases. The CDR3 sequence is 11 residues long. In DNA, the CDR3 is TGTGCCAGCATCCAGGGGGCCGAAGCTTTCTTT. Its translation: CASIQGAEAFF.

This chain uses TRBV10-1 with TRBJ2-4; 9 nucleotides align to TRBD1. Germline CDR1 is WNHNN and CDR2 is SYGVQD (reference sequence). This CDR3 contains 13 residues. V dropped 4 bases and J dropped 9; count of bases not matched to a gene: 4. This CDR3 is CASSGTGESIQYF. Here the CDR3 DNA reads TGCGCCAGCAGTGGGACAGGGGAAAGCATTCAGTACTTC.

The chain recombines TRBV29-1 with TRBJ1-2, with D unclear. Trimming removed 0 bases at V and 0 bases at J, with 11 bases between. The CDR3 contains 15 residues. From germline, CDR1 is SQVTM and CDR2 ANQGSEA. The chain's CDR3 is CSVEERPLANYGYTF. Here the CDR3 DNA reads TGCAGCGTTGAAGAGAGGCCGTTAGCTAACTATGGCTACACCTTC.

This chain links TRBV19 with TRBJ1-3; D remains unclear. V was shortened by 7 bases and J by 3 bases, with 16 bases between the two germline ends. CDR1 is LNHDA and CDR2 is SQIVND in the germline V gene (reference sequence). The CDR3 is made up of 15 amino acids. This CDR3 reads CASTVGESFGNTIYF. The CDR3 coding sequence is TGTGCCAGTACCGTTGGGGAGAGCTTTGGAAACACCATATATTTT. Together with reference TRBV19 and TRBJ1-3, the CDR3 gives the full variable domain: DGGITQSPKYLFRKEGQNVTLSCEQNLNHDAMYWYRQDPGQGLRLIYYSQIVNDFQKGDIAEGYSVSREKKESFPLTVTSAQKNPTAFYLCASTVGESFGNTIYFGEGSWLTVV.

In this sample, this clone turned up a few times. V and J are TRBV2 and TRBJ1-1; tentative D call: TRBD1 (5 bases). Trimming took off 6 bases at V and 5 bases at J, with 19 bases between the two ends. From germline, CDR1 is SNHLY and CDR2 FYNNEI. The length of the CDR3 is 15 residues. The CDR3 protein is CASRINGGLGTEAFF. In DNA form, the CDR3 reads TGTGCCAGCAGGATTAACGGGGGATTAGGAACTGAAGCTTTCTTT.